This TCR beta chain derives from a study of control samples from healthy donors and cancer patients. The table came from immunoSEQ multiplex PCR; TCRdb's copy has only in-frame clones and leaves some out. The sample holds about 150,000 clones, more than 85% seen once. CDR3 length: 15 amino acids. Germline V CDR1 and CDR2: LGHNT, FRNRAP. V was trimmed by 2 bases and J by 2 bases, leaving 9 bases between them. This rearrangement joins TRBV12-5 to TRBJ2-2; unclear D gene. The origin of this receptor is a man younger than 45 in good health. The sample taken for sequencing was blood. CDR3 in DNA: TGTGCTAGTGGTTTGCCCCGGTACAACACCGGGGAGCTGTTTTTT. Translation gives CASGLPRYNTGELFF.